These 25 T cell receptor beta chains share one sample of origin, sequenced in a study of blood T cell repertoires in COVID-19. Clones were read by immunoSEQ multiplex PCR, and TCRdb kept only the in-frame ones, dropping some. The sample shows a few hundred thousand clones, about 83% of them seen only once. Material for sequencing was peripheral blood. The receptors stem from a man at least 80 years old with acute or convalescent COVID-19.

The chain is built from TRBV5-6 and TRBJ1-6, with a possible D match to TRBD1 (6 bases). V dropped 0 bases and J dropped 10 bases, with 8 bases sitting between them. CDR1 and CDR2 from the germline V gene are SGHDT and YYEEEE. The CDR3 runs 13 residues. The CDR3 reads CASSLAGDSPLHF. CDR3 DNA: TGTGCCAGCAGCTTGGCAGGGGACTCACCCCTCCACTTT.

This chain links TRBV6-2 or TRBV6-3 with TRBJ2-1, with a tentative D call TRBD1 (6 bases). There are 15 residues in the CDR3. Germline V gives CDR1 MNHEY, CDR2 SVGEGT. V was trimmed by 6 bases and J by 4 bases, leaving 16 bases between them. CDR3 residues: CASSLDRGIYNEQFF. The CDR3 nucleotides read TGTGCCAGCAGCCTCGATAGGGGGATTTACAATGAGCAGTTCTTC.

This clone was detected only once. V and J are TRBV28 and TRBJ1-5; 7 nucleotides match TRBD1. The CDR3 has 14 residues. CDR1 is MDHEN and CDR2 is SYDVKM in the germline V gene. The V and J ends lost 6 bases and 5 bases, in that order; junction bases with no gene match: 7. The DNA of the CDR3 is TGTGCCAGCAGCTTGACAGGGTATCATCAGCCCCAGCATTTT. This gives the protein CASSLTGYHQPQHF.

The V call is TRBV28, the J call TRBJ1-5, with D possibly matching TRBD1 (6 bases). V was clipped by 11 bases and J by 4 bases, with 12 bases between them. This CDR3 spans 12 amino acids. Germline V gene lookup returns CDR1 MDHEN and CDR2 SYDVKM. CDR3: CASKGGNQPQHF. DNA of the CDR3: TGTGCCTCTAAGGGGGGGAATCAGCCCCAGCATTTT.

This chain connects TRBV5-1 to TRBJ1-4; 7 bases line up with TRBD1. CDR3 size: 14 residues. Per germline, CDR1 SGHRS and CDR2 YFSETQ. V lost 5 bases and J lost 4; bases outside the gene matches: 5. The CDR3 nucleotides are TGCGCCAGCAGATCCGGGACAGTTAATGAAAAACTGTTTTTT. Residues: CASRSGTVNEKLFF.

The CDR3: CASSRWGGNQPQHF. CDR3 bases: TGTGCCAGCAGCCGGTGGGGGGGCAATCAGCCCCAGCATTTT. The chain uses TRBV5-6 and TRBJ1-5; possible D gene TRBD1, 5 bases. The germline CDR1 and CDR2 sequences are SGHDT and YYEEEE. V dropped 4 bases and J dropped 2 bases, with 10 bases sitting between them. This CDR3 has 14 residues.

The chain uses TRBV5-1 and TRBJ1-1; the match to TRBD1 covers 8 bases. J gave up 0 bases and V 4 bases, and 2 bases lay outside the gene matches. Germline V lookup: CDR1 SGHRS, CDR2 YFSETQ. The CDR3 is 14 residues long. The CDR3 protein is CASSQTGVNTEAFF. CDR3 sequence (DNA): TGCGCCAGCAGCCAGACAGGGGTGAACACTGAAGCTTTCTTT.

The chain combines TRBV28 with TRBJ1-6; D gene unclear. The CDR3 runs 13 residues. Germline V gene sequence: CDR1 MDHEN, CDR2 SYDVKM. Trimming cost V 1 base and J 9 bases, with 7 bases left between them. CDR3 region: CASSLLRVSPLHF. In nucleotides, the CDR3 is TGTGCCAGCAGTTTATTGAGAGTTTCACCCCTCCACTTT. The complete variable domain, with remaining parts taken from reference TRBV28 and TRBJ1-6, reads DVKVTQSSRYLVKRTGEKVFLECVQDMDHENMFWYRQDPGLGLRLIYFSYDVKMKEKGDIPEGYSVSREKKERFSLILESASTNQTSMYLCASSLLRVSPLHFGNGTRLTVT.

The CDR3, as DNA: TGTGCCAGCAGTTCACAGGGGCGCAGCACAGATACGCAGTATTTT. This translates into CASSSQGRSTDTQYF. The chain is built from TRBV28 and TRBJ2-3; 7 bases match TRBD1. This CDR3 contains 15 residues. Per the germline V gene, CDR1 is MDHEN and CDR2 is SYDVKM. Trimming took 4 bases from V and 0 from J; bases not matched to a gene: 4.

The rearrangement uses TRBV5-1 and TRBJ2-7; 7 positions match TRBD2. Unmatched junction bases numbered 3, after V lost 3 bases and J lost 0 bases. The CDR3 length is 14 residues. Germline CDR1 reads SGHRS; CDR2 reads YFSETQ. The CDR3 DNA sequence: TGCGCCAGCAGCTATGGACTAGACTCCTACGAGCAGTACTTC. Translation: CASSYGLDSYEQYF.

This clone was observed a single time. This chain's CDR3 is CASRAQNSPLHF. DNA for the CDR3: TGTGCCAGCAGGGCTCAGAATTCACCCCTCCACTTT. The chain carries TRBV7-9 and TRBJ1-6; the D is unclear. CDR3 size: 12 residues. Germline V gives CDR1 SEHNR, CDR2 FQNEAQ (reference sequence). The V end was cut by 6 bases, the J end by 7 bases, with 7 bases between.

The gene calls are TRBV2 and TRBJ2-5, with D tentatively TRBD1 (6 bases). The CDR3 covers 15 residues. In germline, CDR1 is SNHLY, CDR2 FYNNEI. V was trimmed by 3 bases and J by 3 bases, leaving 14 bases between them. The CDR3 spells CASSEQGMGKETQYF. Here the CDR3 DNA reads TGTGCCAGCAGTGAGCAGGGGATGGGGAAAGAGACCCAGTACTTC. Combining the CDR3 with reference TRBV2 and TRBJ2-5 gives the whole variable domain EPEVTQTPSHQVTQMGQEVILRCVPISNHLYFYWYRQILGQKVEFLVSFYNNEISEKSEIFDDQFSVERPDGSNFTLKIRSTKLEDSAMYFCASSEQGMGKETQYFGPGTRLLVL.

This chain connects TRBV15 to TRBJ2-1, with TRBD2 matching 9 bases. This CDR3 spans 16 amino acids. Trimming at V came to 6 bases and at J to 6 bases, leaving 12 bases not matched to a gene. CDR1 and CDR2 from the germline V gene are LNHNV and YYDKDF (reference sequence). The CDR3 DNA reads TGTGCCACCAGGGGGGTCGGGACTAGCAAGGGCAATGAGCAGTTCTTC. Amino acids: CATRGVGTSKGNEQFF.

The chain recombines TRBV24-1 with TRBJ1-6; 9 positions match TRBD1. This CDR3 region has 16 residues. Germline V lookup: CDR1 KGHDR, CDR2 SFDVKD. Unmatched junction bases numbered 3, after V lost 2 bases and J lost 5 bases. The CDR3 DNA reads as TGTGCCACCAGTGATTCGGGACAGGGAAATAATTCACCCCTCCACTTT. Translating it yields CATSDSGQGNNSPLHF.

Remarks on this clone: A read error may produce the germline difference seen at one junction end. The CDR3: CASNLEGQYNSPLHF. CDR3 nucleotide sequence: TGTGCCAGCAACTTAGAGGGACAGTATAATTCACCCCTCCACTTT. The V and J genes are TRBV7-2 and TRBJ1-6; 7 positions match TRBD1. CDR1 is SGHTA and CDR2 is FQGNSA in the germline V gene. This CDR3 has 15 residues. Together with reference TRBV7-2 and TRBJ1-6, the CDR3 gives the full variable domain: GAGVSQSPSNKVTEKGKDVELRCDPISGHTALYWYRQSLGQGLEFLIYFQGNSAPDKSGLPSDRFSAERTGGSVSTLTIQRTQQEDSAVYLCASNLEGQYNSPLHFGNGTRLTVT.

On this clone itself: Other DNA sequences from this sample encode an identical CDR3 as well. The chain recombines TRBV29-1 with TRBJ1-1; D gene ambiguous. This CDR3 region has 11 residues. Germline CDR1 SQVTM, CDR2 ANQGSEA. V was shortened by 7 bases and J by 1 base, with 7 bases between the two germline ends. Here the CDR3 DNA reads TGCAGCGCCAGAGGGAACACTGAAGCTTTCTTT. Protein sequence: CSARGNTEAFF.

The chain links TRBV5-1 to TRBJ1-6; no clear D. The CDR3 loop spans 15 amino acids. Germline V gene lookup returns CDR1 SGHRS and CDR2 YFSETQ. V lost 1 base, J lost 3 bases, and 8 bases lay in between. The DNA for the CDR3 is TGCGCCAGCAGCTTGAGGACTGACTATAATTCACCCCTCCACTTT. It yields the protein CASSLRTDYNSPLHF.

The genes are TRBV5-4 and TRBJ2-7; weak D call: TRBD2 (6 bases). Germline lookup yields CDR1 SGHNT and CDR2 YYREEE (reference sequence). The V end was cut by 0 bases, the J end by 5 bases, with 15 bases between. This CDR3 region has 15 residues. Written as DNA, the CDR3 is TGTGCCAGCAGCTTGGCGGGCGGGACTCAAAACGAGCAGTACTTC. Translating gives CASSLAGGTQNEQYF.

The rearrangement uses TRBV7-6 and TRBJ2-1; 7 bases agree with TRBD2. V dropped 1 base and J dropped 5; count of bases not matched to a gene: 8. Per germline, CDR1 SGHVS and CDR2 FNYEAQ. The CDR3 extends over 16 amino acids. The chain's CDR3 is CASSLEGSGFNNEQFF. The CDR3 DNA follows: TGTGCCAGCAGCTTAGAGGGTAGCGGGTTCAACAATGAGCAGTTCTTC.

With regard to this clone: Other DNA sequences in the same sample also yield this CDR3. The rearrangement links TRBV7-9 to TRBJ1-2; possibly TRBD1 for D (5 bases). Deletions cut 5 bases from V and 6 bases from J, with 13 bases between. Germline CDR1 is SEHNR and CDR2 is FQNEAQ (reference sequence). The CDR3 length is 13 residues. The CDR3, as DNA: TGTGCCAGCAGCCGACAGTCCTTTAATGGCTACACCTTC. This gives the protein CASSRQSFNGYTF.

V is TRBV7-9 and J is TRBJ2-2, with D tentatively TRBD2 (7 bases). The CDR3 is 16 amino acids. V lost 3 bases and J 1 base, leaving 12 bases between the germline ends. Germline CDR1 SEHNR, CDR2 FQNEAQ (reference sequence). In nucleotides, the CDR3 is TGTGCCAGCAGCTTGGGAGGGACATTGAACACCGGGGAGCTGTTTTTT. Its translation is CASSLGGTLNTGELFF.

The sample holds one count of this clone. The CDR3 sequence: CASSSPGTSGRSTYNEQFF. CDR3 sequence (DNA): TGTGCCAGCAGCTCCCCTGGGACTAGCGGGAGGTCCACCTACAATGAGCAGTTCTTC. This chain links TRBV7-3 with TRBJ2-1, with 15 bases lining up with TRBD2. CDR3 length: 19 residues. Losses at the gene ends were 4 bases for V and 2 bases for J; bases not matched to a gene: 9. Per the germline V gene, CDR1 is SGHTA and CDR2 is FQGTGA.

The rearrangement joins TRBV3-1 (or the pseudogene TRBV3-2) to TRBJ2-5, with TRBD2 identical over 8 bases. The CDR3 covers 16 residues. Trimming cost V 1 base and J 2 bases; bases outside gene matches: 6. Germline V lookup: CDR1 LGHDT, CDR2 YNNKEL (reference sequence). The chain's CDR3 is CASSQGPAGEQETQYF. The CDR3 nucleotides read TGTGCCAGCAGCCAAGGGCCAGCGGGAGAGCAAGAGACCCAGTACTTC.

J is TRBJ1-2 and V is TRBV28, with D maybe TRBD1 (6 bases). This CDR3 comprises 14 residues. V was shortened by 4 bases and J by 4 bases, with 13 bases between the two germline ends. From germline, CDR1 is MDHEN and CDR2 SYDVKM. DNA for the CDR3: TGTGCCAGCAGTTCCCCACAGGGTTTCTATGGCTACACCTTC. Translating it yields CASSSPQGFYGYTF.

A word on this clone: Other DNA sequences of this sample code for an identical CDR3. This rearrangement joins TRBV19 to TRBJ1-5; the D is unclear. The CDR3 has 12 amino acids. Deletions cut 5 bases from V and 4 bases from J, with 6 bases between. Germline loops: CDR1 LNHDA, CDR2 SQIVND (reference sequence). CDR3 DNA: TGTGCCAGTAGTCGCGGTAATCAGCCCCAGCATTTT. Protein: CASSRGNQPQHF.